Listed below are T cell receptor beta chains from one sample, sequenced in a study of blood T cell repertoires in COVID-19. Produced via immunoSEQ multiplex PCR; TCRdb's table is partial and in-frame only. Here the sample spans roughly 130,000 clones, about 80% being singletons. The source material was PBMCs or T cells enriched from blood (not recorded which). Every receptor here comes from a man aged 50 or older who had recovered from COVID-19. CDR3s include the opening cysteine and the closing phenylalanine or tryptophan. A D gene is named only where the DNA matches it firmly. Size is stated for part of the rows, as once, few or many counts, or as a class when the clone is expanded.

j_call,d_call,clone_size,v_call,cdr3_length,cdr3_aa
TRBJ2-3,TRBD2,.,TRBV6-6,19,CASSRRVPGLAGSTDTQYF
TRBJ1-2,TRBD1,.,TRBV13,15,CASSLEGQVGYGYTF
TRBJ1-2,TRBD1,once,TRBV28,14,CASSSGQGRSGYTF
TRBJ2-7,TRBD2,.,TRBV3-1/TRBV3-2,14,CASSQNSGGYEQYF
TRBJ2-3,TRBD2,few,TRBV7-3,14,CASSASGGLDTQYF
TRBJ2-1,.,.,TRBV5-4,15,CASSLDLSSYNEQFF
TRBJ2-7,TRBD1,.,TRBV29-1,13,CSVEEQQGREQYF
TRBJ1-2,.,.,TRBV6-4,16,CASSDSARGGNYGYTF
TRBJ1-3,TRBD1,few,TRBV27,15,CASSFQQGNGNTIYF
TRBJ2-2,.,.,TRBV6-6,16,CASSYSRGLDTGELFF
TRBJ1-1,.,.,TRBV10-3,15,CAISESWRGNTEAFF
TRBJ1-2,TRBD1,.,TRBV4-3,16,CASSQVWQGAEYGYTF